This T cell receptor (beta chain) was obtained from a study of cytomegalovirus exposure and HLA in healthy donors. Study details: For the roughly 400 genotyped donors, roughly 81% fell within the Caucasian-associated ancestry cluster. Study-wide points: Under in vitro conditions, a few CMV-associated chains were confirmed as specific for CMV antigens.

The PCR employed 60 Vbeta primers together with 13 Jbeta primers. Data came from immunoSEQ multiplex PCR; TCRdb stores just in-frame clones and leaves some out. Found here are approximately 110,000 clones, approximately 78% of them singletons; the top ten hold roughly a fifth. Germline CDR1 SGHTA, CDR2 FQGNSA. This CDR3 is 16 amino acids long. J gave up 8 bases and V 0 bases, and 10 bases lay outside the gene matches. About this clone: Antigen: not known.

Sequencing was done on a sample of PBMCs. The chain links TRBV7-2 to TRBJ2-1; 7 bases fit TRBD2. The receptor was derived from a man aged 30 to 39 in good health and CMV-seropositive. CDR3 loop: CASSLAGTNLFDEQFF. CDR3 DNA: TGTGCCAGCAGCTTAGCCGGGACTAATTTATTTGATGAGCAGTTCTTC.